The 8 T cell receptor beta chains below were found in one sample sequenced in a study of vaccination effects on CD4 cells after COVID-19. Their cognate antigens are unknown. ViraFEST expansion of antigen-specific CD4+ T cells with viral peptide pools preceded sequencing. CD4+ T cells were isolated after about eleven days of culture. Vaccinated participants had no history of SARS-CoV-2 infection and tested negative for nucleocapsid antibodies. Assay used: immunoSEQ multiplex PCR; TCRdb lists only in-frame clones, some missing. The table lists 50,000 to 65,000 clones, approximately 79% of them singletons. The sequencing here drew on CD4+ T cells from PBMCs cultured with HCoV-OC43 spike peptides, taken before COVID-19 vaccination. The subset denotes: HCoV-OC43 spike overlapping peptide pool stimulation. The receptors derive from a human donor who received a COVID-19 vaccine.

V usage is TRBV6-6 and J usage is TRBJ2-5, with TRBD1 as a possible D gene (6 bases). The CDR3 is 13 residues long. Deletions cut 10 bases from V and 4 bases from J, with 16 bases between. Germline V CDR1 and CDR2: MNHNY, SVGAGI (reference sequence). CDR3 sequence reads: CATQGPFGETQYF. The CDR3 DNA sequence: TGTGCCACCCAGGGGCCATTCGGAGAGACCCAGTACTTC.

This clone was seen a single time. The V gene is TRBV6-2 or TRBV6-3, the J gene TRBJ1-5; 8 bases are a match to TRBD1. CDR1 and CDR2 from the germline V gene are MNHEY and SVGEGT. The J segment lost 7 bases and the V segment lost 2 bases, leaving 4 bases of the junction unmatched. The length of the CDR3 is 14 residues. This CDR3 is CASSYVDRDQPQHF. DNA of the CDR3: TGTGCCAGCAGTTACGTGGACAGGGACCAGCCCCAGCATTTT.

This clone was seen a single time. Other DNA sequences in the sample encode the same CDR3. This chain connects TRBV7-2 to TRBJ2-5; 11 nucleotides agree with TRBD1. CDR3 length equals 14 residues. With 9 bases clipped from V and 2 bases from J, the junction kept 5 bases outside the gene matches. CDR1 is SGHTA and CDR2 is FQGNSA in the germline V gene. The CDR3 nucleotides are TGTGCCAGTAGCCGGGACAGGGGGCAAGAGACCCAGTACTTC. Its protein product is CASSRDRGQETQYF. Combining the CDR3 with reference TRBV7-2 and TRBJ2-5 gives the whole variable domain GAGVSQSPSNKVTEKGKDVELRCDPISGHTALYWYRQSLGQGLEFLIYFQGNSAPDKSGLPSDRFSAERTGGSVSTLTIQRTQQEDSAVYLCASSRDRGQETQYFGPGTRLLVL.

This clone was recorded once. This chain links TRBV7-2 with TRBJ1-3; no clear D gene. The CDR3 totals 15 residues. Per the germline V gene, CDR1 is SGHTA and CDR2 is FQGNSA. Trimming removed 1 base at V and 0 bases at J, with 7 bases between. This chain's CDR3 is CASSLVDGSGNTIYF. Here the CDR3 DNA reads TGTGCCAGCAGCTTAGTAGACGGCTCTGGAAACACCATATATTTT.

The chain links TRBV5-1 to TRBJ2-1; D uncertain. This CDR3 is 14 amino acids long. In germline, CDR1 is SGHRS, CDR2 YFSETQ. V lost 1 base and J 3 bases, leaving 8 bases between the germline ends. The DNA of the CDR3 is TGCGCCAGCAGCTTGAGGTCCGGCTACAATGAGCAGTTCTTC. Protein: CASSLRSGYNEQFF. Full variable domain (rest looked up from reference TRBV5-1 and TRBJ2-1): KAGVTQTPRYLIKTRGQQVTLSCSPISGHRSVSWYQQTPGQGLQFLFEYFSETQRNKGNFPGRFSGRQFSNSRSEMNVSTLELGDSALYLCASSLRSGYNEQFFGPGTRLTVL.

This chain connects TRBV5-1 to TRBJ2-4; D could derive from TRBD1 or TRBD2 (5 bases each). V was clipped by 3 bases and J by 4 bases, with 17 bases between them. Germline V gene lookup returns CDR1 SGHRS and CDR2 YFSETQ. The length of the CDR3 is 16 residues. The CDR3 region is CASSWGTSKMKNIQYF. The CDR3 bases are TGCGCCAGCAGCTGGGGGACGAGCAAAATGAAAAACATTCAGTACTTC.

The CDR3 sequence is CASSLLGLEQFF. Here the CDR3 DNA reads TGTGCCAGCAGCTTACTAGGCCTTGAGCAGTTCTTC. V and J are TRBV7-6 and TRBJ2-1; D is unresolved. The germline V and J ends were trimmed by 2 bases and 9 bases, with 8 bases remaining between them. Germline CDR1 reads SGHVS; CDR2 reads FNYEAQ. The CDR3 has 12 amino acids.

The chain combines TRBV7-9 with TRBJ2-5; 10 bases match TRBD2. The CDR3 runs 18 residues. CDR1 and CDR2 from the germline V gene are SEHNR and FQNEAQ (reference sequence). Trimming at V came to 0 bases and at J to 6 bases, leaving 13 bases not matched to a gene. The CDR3 bases are TGTGCCAGCAGCTTAGCGTTCGTTGATAGCGGGGGGTTGCAGACCCAGTACTTC. Translated: CASSLAFVDSGGLQTQYF. The complete variable domain, with remaining parts taken from reference TRBV7-9 and TRBJ2-5, reads DTGVSQNPRHKITKRGQNVTFRCDPISEHNRLYWYRQTLGQGPEFLTYFQNEAQLEKSRLLSDRFSAERPKGSFSTLEIQRTEQGDSAMYLCASSLAFVDSGGLQTQYFGPGTRLLVL.